Presented here are 21 T cell receptor beta chains from one specimen sequenced in a study of blood T cell repertoires in COVID-19 (dated by TCRdb to 2018 to 2020). Libraries came from the immunoSEQ multiplex PCR assay. This is the immuneACCESS table as TCRdb keeps it, with only in-frame sequences that have V and J called. A part of the clones is gone; compared with another copy, unresolved V genes explain less than half, and the rest is unexplained. Present in this sample are over 250,000 clones, around 91% of which were seen just once. The ten largest clones add up to around 13% of the sample. The sequencing input was peripheral blood. These receptors all stem from an older woman with acute or convalescent COVID-19.

V and J are TRBV6-2 or TRBV6-3 and TRBJ2-7, with D perhaps TRBD2 (6 bases). The germline V gene encodes CDR1 MNHEY and CDR2 SVGEGT. CDR3 length: 15 amino acids. V was clipped by 10 bases and J by 5 bases, with 24 bases between them. This chain's CDR3 is CATSLIRTMKNEQYF. The CDR3 DNA follows: TGTGCCACCAGCCTCATACGGACTATGAAAAACGAGCAGTACTTC.

In regard to this clone: Other nucleotide sequences in the sample specify the same CDR3. CDR3 in amino acids: CASSLGQGAYEQYF. CDR3 DNA: TGCGCCAGCAGCTTGGGACAGGGGGCTTACGAGCAGTACTTC. The chain is built from TRBV5-1 and TRBJ2-7; 10 bases fit TRBD1. The germline V gene encodes CDR1 SGHRS and CDR2 YFSETQ. V shed 0 bases, J shed 4 bases, and the junction held 1 base outside the gene matches. The CDR3 length is 14 residues. Full variable domain (remainder filled in from reference TRBV5-1 and TRBJ2-7): KAGVTQTPRYLIKTRGQQVTLSCSPISGHRSVSWYQQTPGQGLQFLFEYFSETQRNKGNFPGRFSGRQFSNSRSEMNVSTLELGDSALYLCASSLGQGAYEQYFGPGTRLTVT.

This chain connects TRBV7-9 to TRBJ1-5; 7 bases are a match to TRBD1. This CDR3 is 15 amino acids long. The V gene end was trimmed by 5 bases and the J gene end by 4 bases; junction bases not matched to a gene: 8. Germline V gene lookup returns CDR1 SEHNR and CDR2 FQNEAQ (reference sequence). CDR3 DNA sequence: TGTGCCAGCAGCCCCGGCCAGGGGGAAAATCAGCCCCAGCATTTT. Its protein product is CASSPGQGENQPQHF. The variable domain in full, with the rest retrieved from reference TRBV7-9 and TRBJ1-5, is DTGVSQNPRHKITKRGQNVTFRCDPISEHNRLYWYRQTLGQGPEFLTYFQNEAQLEKSRLLSDRFSAERPKGSFSTLEIQRTEQGDSAMYLCASSPGQGENQPQHFGDGTRLSIL.

J is TRBJ2-1 and V is TRBV4-1; 14 nucleotides agree with TRBD2. After removal of 3 bases from V and 0 bases from J, the junction contained 13 bases not matched to a gene. Germline-derived CDR1 and CDR2 are MGHRA and YSYEKL. The CDR3 loop spans 21 amino acids. This chain's CDR3 is CASSQHSRLAGGPASYNEQFF. Here the CDR3 DNA reads TGCGCCAGCAGCCAGCATAGCAGACTAGCGGGAGGGCCGGCCTCCTACAATGAGCAGTTCTTC.

The chain carries TRBV2 and TRBJ2-3; 11 bases line up with TRBD1. The CDR3 consists of 14 residues. With V trimmed by 7 bases and J by 7 bases, 7 bases remained unmatched. Germline assignment: CDR1 SNHLY and CDR2 FYNNEI. Here the CDR3 reads CASISGTGGYTQYF. CDR3 in DNA: TGTGCCAGCATCTCCGGGACAGGGGGTTATACGCAGTATTTT.

This chain uses TRBV4-2 with TRBJ2-1; 8 bases line up with TRBD1. The germline gives CDR1 LGHNA, CDR2 YNFKEQ. Trimming took 1 base from V and 9 from J; bases not matched to a gene: 5. This CDR3 spans 14 amino acids. CDR3 nucleotide sequence: TGTGCCAGCAGCCAAGCTGAGACAGGGGCTGAGCAGTTCTTC. It codes for CASSQAETGAEQFF.

The V and J genes are TRBV9 and TRBJ2-1, with 9 bases aligning to TRBD2. The V gene end was trimmed by 6 bases and the J gene end by 5 bases; junction bases not matched to a gene: 15. The CDR3 has 17 amino acids. The V gene's germline CDR1 is SGDLS and CDR2 YYNGEE. The CDR3, as DNA: TGTGCCAGCACCCCGGGGCTAGCGGGAAATGTGCACAATGAGCAGTTCTTC. This encodes CASTPGLAGNVHNEQFF.

The chain uses TRBV7-9 and TRBJ2-1; 9 positions agree with TRBD2. CDR1 is SEHNR and CDR2 is FQNEAQ in the germline V gene (reference sequence). J lost 4 bases, V lost 5 bases, and 6 bases had no gene match. This CDR3 comprises 15 residues. The CDR3, as DNA: TGTGCCAGCAGCCCGACTAGCGGCGAGTACAATGAGCAGTTCTTC. This gives the protein CASSPTSGEYNEQFF.

J is TRBJ1-2 and V is TRBV7-2; TRBD1 is a possible D gene (5 bases). Looked up from germline, CDR1 is SGHTA and CDR2 is FQGNSA. Trimming took off 0 bases at V and 4 bases at J, with 15 bases between the two ends. This CDR3 is 16 amino acids long. In DNA, the CDR3 is TGTGCCAGCAGCTTAGCGGTTTCAGGGTGGGTCTATGGCTACACCTTC. It yields the protein CASSLAVSGWVYGYTF.

The chain uses TRBV11-2 and TRBJ1-1, with D perhaps TRBD1 (5 bases). The CDR3 length is 14 residues. The germline V gene has CDR1 SGHAT and CDR2 FQNNGV. Trimming removed 5 bases from V and 1 base from J, with 11 bases in between. The DNA of the CDR3 is TGTGCCAGCAGCCGGACACTACAGAACACTGAAGCTTTCTTT. Its protein product is CASSRTLQNTEAFF.

The chain has TRBV6-6 and TRBJ2-3, with TRBD2 as a possible D gene (5 bases). The germline gives CDR1 MNHNY, CDR2 SVGAGI (reference sequence). This CDR3 has 15 amino acids. V was clipped by 6 bases and J by 7 bases, with 20 bases between them. The CDR3 loop reads CASSRKREGRNTQYF. The CDR3 DNA is TGTGCCAGCAGCAGAAAGCGAGAGGGCAGAAATACGCAGTATTTT.

This rearrangement joins TRBV5-1 to TRBJ2-7; 8 bases map to TRBD1. The V gene's germline CDR1 is SGHRS and CDR2 YFSETQ. This CDR3 comprises 14 residues. The V and J ends lost 0 bases and 1 base, in that order; junction bases with no gene match: 0. Here the CDR3 reads CASSLDRGSYEQYF. The CDR3 bases are TGCGCCAGCAGCTTGGACAGGGGGTCCTACGAGCAGTACTTC.

The rearrangement uses TRBV7-2 and TRBJ2-3; no definite D call. Germline lookup yields CDR1 SGHTA and CDR2 FQGNSA. This CDR3 has 14 residues. V gave up 6 bases and J gave up 0 bases, with 10 bases separating them. In nucleotides, the CDR3 is TGTGCCAGCAGTGCCCAGGTTAGCACAGATACGCAGTATTTT. Its translation is CASSAQVSTDTQYF.

The CDR3 region is CASSPGNRGLGTGELFF. CDR3 nucleotides: TGTGCCAGCAGCCCCGGGAACAGGGGGCTCGGCACCGGGGAGCTGTTTTTT. This chain links TRBV11-3 with TRBJ2-2; 9 bases agree with TRBD1. Unmatched junction bases numbered 11, after V lost 5 bases and J lost 4 bases. Germline V gene lookup returns CDR1 SGHNT and CDR2 YENEEA. This CDR3 spans 17 amino acids.

This chain uses TRBV7-8 with TRBJ1-6; D is ambiguous. Germline V CDR1 and CDR2: SGHVS, FQNEAQ. Deletions cut 0 bases from V and 2 bases from J, with 8 bases between. This CDR3 is 16 amino acids long. CDR3 region: CASSLAAAPYNSPLHF. As DNA, the CDR3 is TGTGCCAGCAGCTTAGCGGCGGCGCCCTATAATTCACCCCTCCACTTT.

This clone was seen only once. The chain has TRBV7-8 and TRBJ2-7; D is uncertain. Germline loops: CDR1 SGHVS, CDR2 FQNEAQ. The CDR3 sequence is 13 residues long. V lost 0 bases and J 0 bases, leaving 3 bases between the germline ends. The CDR3 nucleotides read TGTGCCAGCAGCTTAGCCCTCTCCTACGAGCAGTACTTC. Translating gives CASSLALSYEQYF.

The V gene is TRBV21-1, the J gene TRBJ1-4. TRBV21-1 is a pseudogene locus. The CDR3 has 15 amino acids. CDR3 residues: CASKGKGGSHEKLFF. CDR3 DNA sequence: TGTGCCAGCAAGGGAAAGGGGGGGTCCCATGAAAAACTGTTTTTT.

V usage is TRBV24-1 and J usage is TRBJ2-3; tentative D call: TRBD2 (6 bases). Germline V CDR1 and CDR2: KGHDR, SFDVKD. V was shortened by 2 bases and J by 0 bases, with 17 bases between the two germline ends. The CDR3 totals 18 residues. The CDR3 nucleotides read TGTGCCACCAGTGATTCGACGGGGTTCGGGGGAAGCACAGATACGCAGTATTTT. This encodes CATSDSTGFGGSTDTQYF.

The CDR3 protein is CASSPSGTGTYNEQFF. In DNA form, the CDR3 reads TGTGCCAGCAGCCCCAGCGGGACAGGTACCTACAATGAGCAGTTCTTC. This rearrangement joins TRBV7-6 to TRBJ2-1; a possible D gene is TRBD1 (8 bases). Germline V gene sequence: CDR1 SGHVS, CDR2 FNYEAQ. V lost 5 bases and J lost 2, with 16 bases in between. This CDR3 contains 16 residues. Supplemented by reference TRBV7-6 and TRBJ2-1, the full variable domain reads GAGVSQSPRYKVTKRGQDVALRCDPISGHVSLYWYRQALGQGPEFLTYFNYEAQQDKSGLPNDRFSAERPEGSISTLTIQRTEQRDSAMYRCASSPSGTGTYNEQFFGPGTRLTVL.

This clone has a single count. The chain couples TRBV28 to TRBJ2-7, with 9 positions matching TRBD1. After removal of 5 bases from V and 0 bases from J, the junction contained 2 bases not matched to a gene. This CDR3 contains 14 residues. CDR1 and CDR2 (germline): MDHEN, SYDVKM. The CDR3 bases are TGTGCCAGCAGTCAGACAGGGGGCTCCTACGAGCAGTACTTC. It is translated as CASSQTGGSYEQYF.

This clone was seen once. The chain combines TRBV5-1 with TRBJ2-2, with D perhaps TRBD1 (5 bases). The V end was cut by 0 bases, the J end by 4 bases, with 10 bases between. The CDR3 is 15 amino acids. Germline lookup yields CDR1 SGHRS and CDR2 YFSETQ. CDR3 DNA sequence: TGCGCCAGCAGCTTGGGACAGATAGGCACCGGGGAGCTGTTTTTT. Its protein product is CASSLGQIGTGELFF.